This T cell receptor (beta chain) came from a study of OX40 agonist ivuxolimab in advanced cancers. Between the trimmed V and J ends, which lost 0 bases and 1 base, there was a span of 12 bases. The CDR3 has 16 amino acids. In germline, CDR1 is MNHNS, CDR2 SASEGT. Whole-study findings and limits: Individuals who were partial responders at 0.1-3.0 mg/kg had clonal expansion that ranked among the lowest.

Concerning this clone itself: Its antigen is not known.

Repertoires were generated with immunoSEQ multiplex PCR, while TCRdb's copy carries only in-frame clones and drops some. There are under 80,000 clones in the sample; roughly 80% occur only once, and 0.8% to 1.1% lies in the top ten. The chain links TRBV6-1 to TRBJ2-5; no definite D call. The receptor's source is an adult with an advanced solid tumor such as melanoma, head and neck, liver or kidney cancer. Sequenced material: CD4+ or CD8+ T cells sorted from blood, taken in a trial of the OX40 agonist ivuxolimab. The CDR3 DNA follows: TGTGCCAGCAGTGAAGCGGGCGTGACGACCCAAGAGACCCAGTACTTC. Encoded protein: CASSEAGVTTQETQYF.